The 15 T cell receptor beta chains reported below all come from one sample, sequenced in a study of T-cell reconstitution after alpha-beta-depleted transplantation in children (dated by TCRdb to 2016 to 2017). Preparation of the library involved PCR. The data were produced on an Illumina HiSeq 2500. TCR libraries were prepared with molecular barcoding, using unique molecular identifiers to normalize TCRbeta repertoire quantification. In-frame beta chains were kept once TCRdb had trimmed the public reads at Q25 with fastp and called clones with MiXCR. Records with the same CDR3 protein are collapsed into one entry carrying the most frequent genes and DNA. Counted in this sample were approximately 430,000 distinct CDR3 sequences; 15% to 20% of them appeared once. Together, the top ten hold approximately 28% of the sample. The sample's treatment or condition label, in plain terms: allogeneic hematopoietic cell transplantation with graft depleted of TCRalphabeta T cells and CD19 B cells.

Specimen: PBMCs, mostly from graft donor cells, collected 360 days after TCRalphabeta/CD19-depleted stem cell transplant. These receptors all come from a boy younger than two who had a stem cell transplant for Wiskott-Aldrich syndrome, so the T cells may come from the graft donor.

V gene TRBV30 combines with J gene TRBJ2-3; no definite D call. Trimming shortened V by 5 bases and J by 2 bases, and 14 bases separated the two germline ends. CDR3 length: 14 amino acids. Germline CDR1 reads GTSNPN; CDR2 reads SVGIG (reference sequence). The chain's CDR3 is CAWGFEADTDTQYF. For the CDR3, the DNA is TGTGCCTGGGGCTTCGAGGCGGACACAGATACGCAGTATTTT.

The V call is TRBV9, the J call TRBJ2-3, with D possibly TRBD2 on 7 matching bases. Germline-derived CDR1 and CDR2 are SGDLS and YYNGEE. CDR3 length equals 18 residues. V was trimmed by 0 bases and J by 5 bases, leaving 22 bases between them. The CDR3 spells CASSVGRAGAPHRDTQYF. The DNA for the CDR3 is TGTGCCAGCAGCGTAGGGAGGGCGGGGGCCCCGCATAGAGATACGCAGTATTTT.

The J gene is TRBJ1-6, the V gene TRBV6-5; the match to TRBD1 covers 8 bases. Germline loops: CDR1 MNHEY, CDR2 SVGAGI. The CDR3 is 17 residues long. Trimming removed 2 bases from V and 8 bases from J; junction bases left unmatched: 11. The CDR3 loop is CASSYLRDRTMDSPLHF. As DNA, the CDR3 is TGTGCCAGCAGTTACCTCAGGGACAGGACTATGGATTCACCCCTCCACTTT.

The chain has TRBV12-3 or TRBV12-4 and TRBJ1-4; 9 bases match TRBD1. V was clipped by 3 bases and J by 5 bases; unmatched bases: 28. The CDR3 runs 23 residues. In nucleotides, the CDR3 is TGTGCCAGCAGTTTCCCGAACTCTCCCCCGGGACAGGGCGGGGGGTCCCTAAATGAAAAACTGTTTTTT. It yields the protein CASSFPNSPPGQGGGSLNEKLFF.

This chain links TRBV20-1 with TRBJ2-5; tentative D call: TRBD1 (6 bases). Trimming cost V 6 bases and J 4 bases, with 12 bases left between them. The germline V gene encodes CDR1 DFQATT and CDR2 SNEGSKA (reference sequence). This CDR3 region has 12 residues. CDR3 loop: CSAIQGRETQYF. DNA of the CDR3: TGCAGTGCCATACAGGGCAGAGAGACCCAGTACTTC.

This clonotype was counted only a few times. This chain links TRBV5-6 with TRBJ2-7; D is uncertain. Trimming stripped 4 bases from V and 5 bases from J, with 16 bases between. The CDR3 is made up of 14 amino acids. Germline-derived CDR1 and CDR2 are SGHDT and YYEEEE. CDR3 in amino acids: CASSIRSFEDEQYF. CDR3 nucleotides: TGTGCCAGCAGCATCCGTAGTTTTGAGGACGAGCAGTACTTC.

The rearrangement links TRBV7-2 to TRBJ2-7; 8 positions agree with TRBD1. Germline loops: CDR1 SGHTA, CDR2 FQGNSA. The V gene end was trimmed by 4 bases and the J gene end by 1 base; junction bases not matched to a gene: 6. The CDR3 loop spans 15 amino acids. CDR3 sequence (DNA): TGTGCCAGCAGCTGTGCCGGGACAGGATCCTACGAGCAGTACTTC. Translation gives CASSCAGTGSYEQYF.

CDR3 DNA sequence: TGTGCCAGCAGCTTTTCACAGGGGTATAGCAATCAGCCCCAGCATTTT. As protein: CASSFSQGYSNQPQHF. V and J are TRBV7-8 and TRBJ1-5, with 7 nucleotides matching TRBD1. In germline, CDR1 is SGHVS, CDR2 FQNEAQ. The V segment lost 3 bases and the J segment 0 bases; nucleotides outside the gene matches: 5. The CDR3 has 16 residues.

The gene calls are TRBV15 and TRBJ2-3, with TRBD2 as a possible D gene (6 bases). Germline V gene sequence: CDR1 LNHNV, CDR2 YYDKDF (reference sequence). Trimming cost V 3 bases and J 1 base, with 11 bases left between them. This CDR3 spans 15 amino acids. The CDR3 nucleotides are TGTGCCACCAGCAGGGGGGGAGGTGGCACAGATACGCAGTATTTT. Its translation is CATSRGGGGTDTQYF.

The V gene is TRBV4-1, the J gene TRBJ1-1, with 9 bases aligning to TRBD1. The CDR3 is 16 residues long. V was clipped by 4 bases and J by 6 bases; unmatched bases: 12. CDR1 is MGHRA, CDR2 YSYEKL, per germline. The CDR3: CASSPTNRGQVAEAFF. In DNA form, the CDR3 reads TGCGCCAGCAGCCCAACCAACAGGGGGCAAGTTGCTGAAGCTTTCTTT.

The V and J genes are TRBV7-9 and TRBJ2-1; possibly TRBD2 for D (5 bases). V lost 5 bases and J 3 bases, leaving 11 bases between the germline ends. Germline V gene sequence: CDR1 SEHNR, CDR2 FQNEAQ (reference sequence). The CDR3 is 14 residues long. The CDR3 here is CASSKEALYNEQFF. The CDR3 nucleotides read TGTGCCAGCAGCAAGGAGGCCCTCTACAATGAGCAGTTCTTC.

This CDR3 reads CASSADGFNQPQHF. The CDR3 DNA reads TGTGCCAGCAGCGCCGACGGATTCAATCAGCCCCAGCATTTT. The chain has TRBV7-9 and TRBJ1-5; D gene uncertain. The CDR3 loop spans 14 amino acids. V lost 5 bases and J lost 3, with 11 bases in between. CDR1 and CDR2 (germline): SEHNR, FQNEAQ (reference sequence). The full variable domain, with the rest looked up from reference TRBV7-9 and TRBJ1-5, is DTGVSQNPRHKITKRGQNVTFRCDPISEHNRLYWYRQTLGQGPEFLTYFQNEAQLEKSRLLSDRFSAERPKGSFSTLEIQRTEQGDSAMYLCASSADGFNQPQHFGDGTRLSIL.

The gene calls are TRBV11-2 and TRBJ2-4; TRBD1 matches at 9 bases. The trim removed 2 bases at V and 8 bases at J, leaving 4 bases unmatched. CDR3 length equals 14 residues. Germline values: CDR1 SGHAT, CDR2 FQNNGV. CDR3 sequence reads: CASSLLDRGYIQYF. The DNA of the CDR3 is TGTGCCAGCAGCTTACTTGACAGGGGGTACATTCAGTACTTC.

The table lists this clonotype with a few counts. The CDR3 region is CATSDPPGQGSTGELFF. CDR3 sequence (DNA): TGTGCCACCAGTGATCCCCCGGGACAGGGGAGCACCGGGGAGCTGTTTTTT. The rearrangement uses TRBV24-1 and TRBJ2-2; 10 bases are a match to TRBD1. CDR1 and CDR2 from the germline V gene are KGHDR and SFDVKD. The CDR3 covers 17 residues. The J segment lost 4 bases and the V segment lost 3 bases, leaving 7 bases of the junction unmatched.

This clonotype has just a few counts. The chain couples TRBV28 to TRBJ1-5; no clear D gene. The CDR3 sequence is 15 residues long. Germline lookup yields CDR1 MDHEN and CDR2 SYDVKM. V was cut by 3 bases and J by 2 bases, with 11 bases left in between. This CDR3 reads CASSFSTSGNQPQHF. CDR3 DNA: TGTGCCAGCAGTTTCTCCACGAGCGGCAATCAGCCCCAGCATTTT.